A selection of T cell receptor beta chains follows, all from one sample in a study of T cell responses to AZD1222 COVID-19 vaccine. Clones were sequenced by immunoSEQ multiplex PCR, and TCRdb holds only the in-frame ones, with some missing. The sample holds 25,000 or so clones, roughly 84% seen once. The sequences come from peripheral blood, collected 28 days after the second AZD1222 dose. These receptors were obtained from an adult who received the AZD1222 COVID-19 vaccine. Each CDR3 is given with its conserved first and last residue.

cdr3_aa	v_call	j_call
CASSVSGGADEQYF	TRBV9	TRBJ2-7
CASSSQGADTGELFF	TRBV5-1	TRBJ2-2
CASSSGLAGYEQYF	TRBV7-2	TRBJ2-7
CASRWGGPYGYTF	TRBV19	TRBJ1-2
CASSLWTAPTDTQYF	TRBV3-1/TRBV3-2	TRBJ2-3
CATSDSRSEKLFF	TRBV24-1	TRBJ1-4
CASSLNAGMNTEAFF	TRBV7-3	TRBJ1-1
CASSEGVAFNQPQHF	TRBV10-2	TRBJ1-5
CAISESSGTSASTDTQYF	TRBV10-3	TRBJ2-3
CASSPLGAPSNQPQHF	TRBV28	TRBJ1-5
CASSLATGRNEQFF	TRBV7-9	TRBJ2-1
CGGTSGAHSGNTIYF	TRBV29-1	TRBJ1-3
CASSPPRRGAETQYF	TRBV18	TRBJ2-5
CAGVPRGQETQYF	TRBV2	TRBJ2-5
CASSFPGELFF	TRBV28	TRBJ2-2
CASSFGNSGRVETQYF	TRBV5-1	TRBJ2-5
CASGPNTEAFF	TRBV27	TRBJ1-1
CASSYDPNRNYNEQFF	TRBV6-2/TRBV6-3	TRBJ2-1
CASSQSGNTIYF	TRBV4-1	TRBJ1-3
CASSLTGDTEAFF	TRBV5-1	TRBJ1-1
CASSEAASGYNEQFF	TRBV6-1	TRBJ2-1
CAISEGSGRIDTQYF	TRBV10-3	TRBJ2-3
CASSPNGPRTGRNSPLHF	TRBV18	TRBJ1-6
CASSFSRQGGDTEAFF	TRBV7-8	TRBJ1-1
CASSLVINSPLHF	TRBV5-5	TRBJ1-6
CASSQVTGDRGNTIYF	TRBV4-3	TRBJ1-3
CASTSQKSGANVLTF	TRBV3-1/TRBV3-2	TRBJ2-6
CASSWWGSGVNTGELFF	TRBV28	TRBJ2-2
CASSRGDTQYF	TRBV2	TRBJ2-3
CATSNSHEQYF	TRBV15	TRBJ2-7
CAISGGTGTNTQYF	TRBV10-3	TRBJ2-3
CASSQDPPWVRAVEQFF	TRBV4-2	TRBJ2-1
CSASGTGVAYNEQFF	TRBV20-1	TRBJ2-1
CASSRTGSYEQYF	TRBV7-2	TRBJ2-7
CASSLRDAGEAFF	TRBV9	TRBJ1-1
CASSFFGSNQPQHF	TRBV28	TRBJ1-5
CASSPGGGDYEQYF	TRBV7-3	TRBJ2-7
CASSLNGYEQYF	TRBV11-3	TRBJ2-7
CASSQGPRRSHGYTF	TRBV3-1/TRBV3-2	TRBJ1-2